These 25 T cell receptor beta chains were all obtained from the same sample, sequenced in a study of shared clonotypes between healthy human individuals. The assay was immunoSEQ multiplex PCR, and TCRdb's table has in-frame clones only and misses some. The data show roughly 2.5 million clones, around 90% seen once. The sequenced sample consisted of naive CD4+ T cells sorted from blood. Indicated subset: CD45RA+ positively selected. These receptors were collected from a man between 18 and 29 years old in good health.

This clone was detected once. The chain uses TRBV4-1 and TRBJ2-7; D might be TRBD1 (5 bases). Germline CDR1 reads MGHRA; CDR2 reads YSYEKL. The CDR3 sequence is 16 residues long. Trimming stripped 4 bases from V and 0 bases from J, with 16 bases between. In nucleotides, the CDR3 is TGCGCCAGCAGCCGCGGACACGGACCCAGCTCCTACGAGCAGTACTTC. Translated, it gives CASSRGHGPSSYEQYF.

This chain uses TRBV7-2 with TRBJ2-7; TRBD1 matches at 8 bases. This CDR3 contains 14 residues. V trimming: 2 bases; J trimming: 7 bases; junction bases outside the gene matches: 7. Germline values: CDR1 SGHTA, CDR2 FQGNSA. In DNA, the CDR3 is TGTGCCAGCAGCTTAAAGGGGACAGGTGTTGAGCAGTACTTC. Amino acids: CASSLKGTGVEQYF.

The chain carries TRBV6-1 and TRBJ2-3, with TRBD2 identical over 7 bases. The V segment lost 2 bases and the J segment 0 bases; nucleotides outside the gene matches: 11. Germline CDR1 reads MNHNS; CDR2 reads SASEGT. The CDR3 is 18 amino acids. DNA of the CDR3: TGTGCCAGCAGTGAATCGGGAAGCGGGATCTTTAGCACAGATACGCAGTATTTT. This encodes CASSESGSGIFSTDTQYF.

The chain is built from TRBV28 and TRBJ2-7; 7 positions match TRBD2. Germline V lookup: CDR1 MDHEN, CDR2 SYDVKM. V was pared by 2 bases and J by 3 bases, with 10 bases of the junction left unmatched. The CDR3 runs to 16 residues. The DNA of the CDR3 is TGTGCCAGCAGTTTAATATTGATCCCGGGGGGCTACGAGCAGTACTTC. It codes for CASSLILIPGGYEQYF.

In the case of this clone: Other DNA sequences in the sample encode the same CDR3. The rearrangement links TRBV5-1 to TRBJ2-7; D is ambiguous. Looked up from germline, CDR1 is SGHRS and CDR2 is YFSETQ. The length of the CDR3 is 14 residues. V gave up 3 bases and J gave up 2 bases, with 12 bases separating them. This CDR3 is CASSSEGPPYEQYF. The CDR3 DNA follows: TGCGCCAGCAGCTCGGAAGGCCCTCCCTACGAGCAGTACTTC.

The chain has TRBV29-1 and TRBJ2-1, with 13 nucleotides matching TRBD2. Trimming removed 3 bases from V and 4 bases from J; junction bases left unmatched: 12. This CDR3 spans 18 amino acids. Germline CDR1 reads SQVTM; CDR2 reads ANQGSEA. The CDR3, as DNA: TGCAGCGTTGAGGGCACCCCGGGACTAGCGGGGAGTTACAATGAGCAGTTCTTC. It is translated as CSVEGTPGLAGSYNEQFF.

Details on this clone: This same CDR3 is encoded by further DNA sequences in the sample. For the CDR3, the DNA is TGCGCCAGCAGCTCGGGACAGACTAATTCACCCCTCCACTTT. It translates to CASSSGQTNSPLHF. The chain has TRBV5-1 and TRBJ1-6; TRBD1 matches 7 bases. The V gene end was trimmed by 3 bases and the J gene end by 6 bases; junction bases not matched to a gene: 3. In germline, CDR1 is SGHRS, CDR2 YFSETQ. The length of the CDR3 is 14 residues.

The genes are TRBV9 and TRBJ1-1; D might be TRBD1 (5 bases). CDR1 and CDR2 from the germline V gene are SGDLS and YYNGEE. Trimming removed 4 bases from V and 6 bases from J, with 16 bases in between. This CDR3 is built from 14 residues. CDR3 protein: CASSPRGVGAEAFF. The CDR3 region has the DNA TGTGCCAGCAGCCCGAGAGGGGTTGGGGCTGAAGCTTTCTTT.

The chain employs TRBV6-1 and TRBJ1-6, with 11 bases aligning to TRBD1. CDR1 and CDR2 (germline): MNHNS, SASEGT. The CDR3 extends over 14 amino acids. Trimming at V came to 6 bases and at J to 8 bases, leaving 3 bases not matched to a gene. The CDR3, as DNA: TGTGCCAGCAGCGGACAGGGGGCGCATTCACCCCTCCACTTT. Amino acid sequence: CASSGQGAHSPLHF.

The chain combines TRBV6-1 with TRBJ1-1; D call uncertain. Germline V lookup: CDR1 MNHNS, CDR2 SASEGT. CDR3 length: 13 residues. The germline V and J ends were trimmed by 7 bases and 5 bases, with 14 bases remaining between them. CDR3 nucleotides: TGTGCCAGCACCACCGGCCGGGGAACTGAAGCTTTCTTT. The encoded protein is CASTTGRGTEAFF.

The chain has TRBV7-9 and TRBJ1-4; unclear D gene. Germline CDR1 is SEHNR and CDR2 is FQNEAQ (reference sequence). This CDR3 has 15 residues. The V end lost 2 bases, the J end lost 3 bases, and 10 bases lay between the germline ends. DNA of the CDR3: TGTGCCAGCAGCTTATCTCGGGCAGCTAATGAAAAACTGTTTTTT. This translates into CASSLSRAANEKLFF. Looking up the rest from reference TRBV7-9 and TRBJ1-4 gives the full variable domain: DTGVSQNPRHKITKRGQNVTFRCDPISEHNRLYWYRQTLGQGPEFLTYFQNEAQLEKSRLLSDRFSAERPKGSFSTLEIQRTEQGDSAMYLCASSLSRAANEKLFFGSGTQLSVL.

Worth noting for this clone: This sample also contains other DNA sequences that code for the same CDR3. The rearrangement uses TRBV11-3 and TRBJ2-3, with 9 bases lining up with TRBD2. Germline assignment: CDR1 SGHNT and CDR2 YENEEA. The trim removed 5 bases at V and 0 bases at J, leaving 0 bases unmatched. This CDR3 has 14 amino acids. The CDR3 protein is CASSTSGSTDTQYF. The CDR3 bases are TGTGCCAGCAGCACTAGCGGGAGCACAGATACGCAGTATTTT. The entire variable domain, with the rest obtained from reference TRBV11-3 and TRBJ2-3, is as follows: EAGVVQSPRYKIIEKKQPVAFWCNPISGHNTLYWYLQNLGQGPELLIRYENEEAVDDSQLPKDRFSAERLKGVDSTLKIQPAELGDSAVYLCASSTSGSTDTQYFGPGTRLTVL.

This chain links TRBV18 with TRBJ1-3, with TRBD1 matching over 9 bases. The trim removed 6 bases at V and 2 bases at J, leaving 5 bases unmatched. CDR1 is KGHSH, CDR2 LQKENI, per germline. CDR3 length: 15 residues. CDR3 region: CASSRQGEAGNTIYF. The CDR3 bases are TGTGCCAGCTCGCGACAGGGGGAAGCTGGAAACACCATATATTTT. Together with reference TRBV18 and TRBJ1-3, the CDR3 gives the full variable domain: NAGVMQNPRHLVRRRGQEARLRCSPMKGHSHVYWYRQLPEEGLKFMVYLQKENIIDESGMPKERFSAEFPKEGPSILRIQQVVRGDSAAYFCASSRQGEAGNTIYFGEGSWLTVV.

CDR3 sequence: CASSLGLAGVHEQFF. The CDR3 nucleotides are TGTGCCAGCAGCTTAGGACTAGCGGGAGTGCATGAGCAGTTCTTC. The gene calls are TRBV7-9 and TRBJ2-1, with 12 bases identical to TRBD2. The J segment lost 8 bases and the V segment lost 1 base, leaving 3 bases of the junction unmatched. This CDR3 has 15 amino acids. Germline CDR1 reads SEHNR; CDR2 reads FQNEAQ (reference sequence).

The chain is built from TRBV12-5 and TRBJ2-3; no clear D gene. The CDR3 is made up of 15 amino acids. Trimming removed 8 bases from V and 1 base from J, with 16 bases in between. CDR1 and CDR2 from the germline V gene are LGHNT and FRNRAP. Here the CDR3 reads CASQRSPLGTDTQYF. The CDR3, as DNA: TGTGCTAGTCAGAGGTCCCCGTTAGGCACAGATACGCAGTATTTT.

J is TRBJ2-7 and V is TRBV28, with D perhaps TRBD1 or TRBD2 (5 bases each). Germline V gene lookup returns CDR1 MDHEN and CDR2 SYDVKM. The CDR3 length is 12 residues. With 6 bases removed from V and 13 bases from J, the gap between germline ends came to 19 bases. CDR3 region: CASSTLGALPYF. As DNA, the CDR3 is TGTGCCAGCAGCACCCTCGGGGCCTTGCCCTACTTC.

V and J are TRBV6-1 and TRBJ1-1; D is undetermined. Germline V lookup: CDR1 MNHNS, CDR2 SASEGT. Trimming stripped 4 bases from V and 0 bases from J, with 9 bases between. The CDR3 contains 14 residues. The CDR3 DNA reads TGTGCCAGCAGTGTAGGACCATTGAACACTGAAGCTTTCTTT. This sequence encodes CASSVGPLNTEAFF.

In its sample, this clone was seen once. The chain couples TRBV28 to TRBJ2-7, with D possibly TRBD2 on 5 matching bases. The CDR3 contains 16 residues. V lost 6 bases and J lost 0, with 18 bases in between. CDR1 and CDR2 from the germline V gene are MDHEN and SYDVKM. The CDR3 here is CASSPPRLGSSYEQYF. CDR3 DNA sequence: TGTGCCAGCAGCCCTCCACGCCTTGGGAGCTCCTACGAGCAGTACTTC.

With regard to this clone: The identical CDR3 is also encoded by other nucleotide sequences in the sample. J is TRBJ2-3 and V is TRBV2; D not certain. This CDR3 has 12 amino acids. V was cut by 6 bases and J by 3 bases, with 7 bases left in between. CDR1 SNHLY and CDR2 FYNNEI come from the germline V gene. The CDR3, as DNA: TGTGCCAGCAGCGCCACTACAGATACGCAGTATTTT. Translating gives CASSATTDTQYF.

The rearrangement links TRBV15 to TRBJ1-5; 8 bases are a match to TRBD1. Germline V lookup: CDR1 LNHNV, CDR2 YYDKDF (reference sequence). Trimming at V came to 2 bases and at J to 6 bases, leaving 3 bases not matched to a gene. The CDR3 is 14 amino acids. The CDR3 loop reads CATSRQGARQPQHF. In DNA, the CDR3 is TGTGCCACCAGCAGACAGGGGGCGCGTCAGCCCCAGCATTTT.

The rearrangement joins TRBV29-1 to TRBJ1-1, with TRBD1 identical over 10 bases. Germline V gene data show CDR1 as SQVTM and CDR2 as ANQGSEA. Trimming removed 6 bases from V and 4 bases from J; junction bases left unmatched: 5. The length of the CDR3 is 13 residues. CDR3 coding DNA: TGCAGCGTCCTGACAGGGGGCTTCACTGAAGCTTTCTTT. Protein product: CSVLTGGFTEAFF.

The chain combines TRBV19 with TRBJ1-1, with D tentatively TRBD1 (5 bases). The ends were cut back, 6 bases at V and 4 bases at J, with 12 bases in the middle. Germline values: CDR1 LNHDA, CDR2 SQIVND (reference sequence). The CDR3 length is 13 residues. CDR3: CASSPTRGTEAFF. CDR3 DNA sequence: TGTGCCAGTAGCCCTACAAGGGGCACTGAAGCTTTCTTT.

Here the CDR3 DNA reads TGCGCCAGCAGCATTAATCAGGGATCTAACTATGGCTACACCTTC. It translates to CASSINQGSNYGYTF. This rearrangement joins TRBV5-1 to TRBJ1-2, with a possible D match to TRBD1 (5 bases). Germline V gene lookup returns CDR1 SGHRS and CDR2 YFSETQ. Trimming shortened V by 4 bases and J by 0 bases, and 13 bases separated the two germline ends. This CDR3 has 15 amino acids.

The CDR3: CASNPITGELFF. In DNA, the CDR3 is TGTGCCAGCAACCCGATCACCGGGGAGCTGTTTTTT. The rearrangement links TRBV7-9 to TRBJ2-2; D is unclear. This CDR3 has 12 amino acids. Trimming cost V 7 bases and J 4 bases, with 7 bases left between them. Germline CDR1 reads SEHNR; CDR2 reads FQNEAQ (reference sequence).

This clone came up once. The rearrangement uses TRBV28 and TRBJ2-2, with no clear D. V dropped 0 bases and J dropped 5 bases, with 10 bases sitting between them. The CDR3 sequence is 15 residues long. Germline CDR1 reads MDHEN; CDR2 reads SYDVKM. The CDR3 DNA follows: TGTGCCAGCAGTTTATGGCGTGGGGAAACCGGGGAGCTGTTTTTT. Translation: CASSLWRGETGELFF.